The 13 T cell receptor beta chains presented below share a single source sample, sequenced in a study of neurological immune-mediated disorders. Each CDR3 protein gets one entry after TCRdb re-called the 5' RACE reads with MiXCR. This sample carries 77,000 or so distinct CDR3 sequences, about 9.7% of them seen once, and the ten largest clones take 1.7%. Sequenced input: PBMCs. Receptors originate from a man in his fifties in good health.

This clonotype has a count of ten or more. V usage is TRBV7-8 and J usage is TRBJ2-7; D might be TRBD1 (5 bases). The CDR3 has 15 amino acids. The germline V gene has CDR1 SGHVS and CDR2 FQNEAQ. V was shortened by 5 bases and J by 2 bases, with 16 bases between the two germline ends. Here the CDR3 DNA reads TGTGCCAGCAGCCGAAGTTTACAGGTTACCTACGAGCAGTACTTC. This translates into CASSRSLQVTYEQYF.

Ten or more counts support this clonotype. The chain couples TRBV5-1 to TRBJ1-1; D may be TRBD1 (6 bases). Deletions cut 9 bases from V and 6 bases from J, with 18 bases between. Germline V CDR1 and CDR2: SGHRS, YFSETQ. CDR3 length: 13 residues. CDR3 nucleotides: TGCGCCATCTCAGAACCAGGGGCCGCTGAAGCTTTCTTT. Translated, it gives CAISEPGAAEAFF.

This clonotype was counted a few times. CDR3 DNA sequence: TGTGCCAGCAGTTACCCTCTTGGACTAGCGCCCTCCTACAATGAGCAGTTCTTC. Translating gives CASSYPLGLAPSYNEQFF. The genes are TRBV6-2 or TRBV6-3 and TRBJ2-1; 9 bases line up with TRBD2. This CDR3 spans 18 amino acids. Germline CDR1 is MNHEY and CDR2 is SVGEGT. J was trimmed by 0 bases and V by 2 bases; bases with no gene match: 8.

This clonotype was recorded many times. The genes are TRBV12-3 or TRBV12-4 and TRBJ1-6; 10 bases align to TRBD1. This CDR3 is 14 amino acids long. V lost 5 bases to trimming and J lost 7 bases; unmatched junction nucleotides: 2. CDR3: CASSPTGGNSPLHF. The DNA of the CDR3 is TGTGCCAGCAGTCCGACAGGGGGCAATTCACCCCTCCACTTT.

Ten or more counts support this clonotype. The V and J genes are TRBV29-1 and TRBJ1-1, with a weak D call TRBD1 (5 bases). Germline V CDR1 and CDR2: SQVTM, ANQGSEA. The CDR3 sequence is 13 residues long. Deletions cut 5 bases from V and 0 bases from J, with 10 bases between. The CDR3 here is CSVSTVMNTEAFF. The CDR3 bases are TGCAGCGTTTCGACAGTCATGAACACTGAAGCTTTCTTT. Combining the CDR3 with reference TRBV29-1 and TRBJ1-1 gives the whole variable domain SAVISQKPSRDICQRGTSLTIQCQVDSQVTMMFWYRQQPGQSLTLIATANQGSEATYESGFVIDKFPISRPNLTFSTLTVSNMSPEDSSIYLCSVSTVMNTEAFFGQGTRLTVV.

This clonotype was seen at least ten times. The rearrangement links TRBV5-1 to TRBJ2-1; a possible D gene is TRBD1 (6 bases). Germline V lookup: CDR1 SGHRS, CDR2 YFSETQ. V lost 4 bases and J lost 1, with 15 bases in between. The CDR3 consists of 16 residues. As DNA, the CDR3 is TGCGCCAGCAGCCCACACAGGGTACAATCCTACAATGAGCAGTTCTTC. Translated: CASSPHRVQSYNEQFF.

This clonotype was seen many times. The CDR3 DNA sequence: TGTGCCAGCAGTCCTGGGACAGGGACGACAGATACGCAGTATTTT. Protein: CASSPGTGTTDTQYF. V and J are TRBV7-2 and TRBJ2-3; 9 nucleotides line up with TRBD1. V was clipped by 6 bases and J by 3 bases; unmatched bases: 7. Germline V lookup: CDR1 SGHTA, CDR2 FQGNSA. The CDR3 sequence is 15 residues long.

This clonotype was detected many times. The chain is built from TRBV9 and TRBJ1-2, with 7 bases aligning to TRBD1. The V and J ends lost 3 bases and 5 bases, in that order; junction bases with no gene match: 10. Germline V CDR1 and CDR2: SGDLS, YYNGEE. This CDR3 spans 15 amino acids. The CDR3 protein is CASSAQVGGWYGYTF. The CDR3, as DNA: TGTGCCAGCAGCGCCCAGGTAGGGGGCTGGTATGGCTACACCTTC.

As to this clonotype: Being one base from a much bigger clone, this may be a read error. The rearrangement links TRBV28 to TRBJ2-6; D remains ambiguous. This CDR3 comprises 15 residues. Germline CDR1 and CDR2: MDHEN and SYDVKM. V lost 8 bases, J lost 1 base, and 12 bases lay in between. In nucleotides, the CDR3 is TGTGCCAGCTGGGCATGGGATTCTGGGGCCAACGTCCTGACTTTC. It encodes CASWAWDSGANVLTF.

This clonotype came up many times. This chain joins TRBV12-3 or TRBV12-4 and TRBJ1-3; no clear D. The V and J ends lost 2 bases and 0 bases respectively, with 8 bases between them. The CDR3 length is 15 residues. The CDR3 spells CASSLRRSSGNTIYF. The CDR3 nucleotides read TGTGCCAGCAGTTTACGACGGAGCTCTGGAAACACCATATATTTT.

This clonotype has ten or more counts. The rearrangement links TRBV5-1 to TRBJ2-5; D call uncertain. V shed 4 bases and J shed 1 base, with 11 bases lying between them. This CDR3 has 14 amino acids. CDR1 SGHRS and CDR2 YFSETQ come from the germline V gene. CDR3 sequence: CASSQRSLQETQYF. The CDR3, as DNA: TGCGCCAGCAGCCAAAGGTCACTCCAAGAGACCCAGTACTTC.

In its sample, this clonotype was seen many times. This chain connects TRBV5-1 to TRBJ2-2; D unresolved. The CDR3 has 15 amino acids. V shed 1 base and J shed 6 bases, with 13 bases lying between them. Germline CDR1 and CDR2: SGHRS and YFSETQ. CDR3 protein: CASSLHIGTSGELFF. The CDR3, as DNA: TGCGCCAGCAGCTTGCATATAGGAACGTCCGGGGAGCTGTTTTTT.

This clonotype occurred many times. The chain employs TRBV6-5 and TRBJ2-7; a possible D gene is TRBD1 (5 bases). The CDR3 is 16 amino acids. Germline values: CDR1 MNHEY, CDR2 SVGAGI. V dropped 5 bases and J dropped 4 bases, with 21 bases sitting between them. The CDR3 coding sequence is TGTGCCAGCAGTCTAAGACAGTCCTATCTCTCTTACGAGCAGTACTTC. Encoded protein: CASSLRQSYLSYEQYF.